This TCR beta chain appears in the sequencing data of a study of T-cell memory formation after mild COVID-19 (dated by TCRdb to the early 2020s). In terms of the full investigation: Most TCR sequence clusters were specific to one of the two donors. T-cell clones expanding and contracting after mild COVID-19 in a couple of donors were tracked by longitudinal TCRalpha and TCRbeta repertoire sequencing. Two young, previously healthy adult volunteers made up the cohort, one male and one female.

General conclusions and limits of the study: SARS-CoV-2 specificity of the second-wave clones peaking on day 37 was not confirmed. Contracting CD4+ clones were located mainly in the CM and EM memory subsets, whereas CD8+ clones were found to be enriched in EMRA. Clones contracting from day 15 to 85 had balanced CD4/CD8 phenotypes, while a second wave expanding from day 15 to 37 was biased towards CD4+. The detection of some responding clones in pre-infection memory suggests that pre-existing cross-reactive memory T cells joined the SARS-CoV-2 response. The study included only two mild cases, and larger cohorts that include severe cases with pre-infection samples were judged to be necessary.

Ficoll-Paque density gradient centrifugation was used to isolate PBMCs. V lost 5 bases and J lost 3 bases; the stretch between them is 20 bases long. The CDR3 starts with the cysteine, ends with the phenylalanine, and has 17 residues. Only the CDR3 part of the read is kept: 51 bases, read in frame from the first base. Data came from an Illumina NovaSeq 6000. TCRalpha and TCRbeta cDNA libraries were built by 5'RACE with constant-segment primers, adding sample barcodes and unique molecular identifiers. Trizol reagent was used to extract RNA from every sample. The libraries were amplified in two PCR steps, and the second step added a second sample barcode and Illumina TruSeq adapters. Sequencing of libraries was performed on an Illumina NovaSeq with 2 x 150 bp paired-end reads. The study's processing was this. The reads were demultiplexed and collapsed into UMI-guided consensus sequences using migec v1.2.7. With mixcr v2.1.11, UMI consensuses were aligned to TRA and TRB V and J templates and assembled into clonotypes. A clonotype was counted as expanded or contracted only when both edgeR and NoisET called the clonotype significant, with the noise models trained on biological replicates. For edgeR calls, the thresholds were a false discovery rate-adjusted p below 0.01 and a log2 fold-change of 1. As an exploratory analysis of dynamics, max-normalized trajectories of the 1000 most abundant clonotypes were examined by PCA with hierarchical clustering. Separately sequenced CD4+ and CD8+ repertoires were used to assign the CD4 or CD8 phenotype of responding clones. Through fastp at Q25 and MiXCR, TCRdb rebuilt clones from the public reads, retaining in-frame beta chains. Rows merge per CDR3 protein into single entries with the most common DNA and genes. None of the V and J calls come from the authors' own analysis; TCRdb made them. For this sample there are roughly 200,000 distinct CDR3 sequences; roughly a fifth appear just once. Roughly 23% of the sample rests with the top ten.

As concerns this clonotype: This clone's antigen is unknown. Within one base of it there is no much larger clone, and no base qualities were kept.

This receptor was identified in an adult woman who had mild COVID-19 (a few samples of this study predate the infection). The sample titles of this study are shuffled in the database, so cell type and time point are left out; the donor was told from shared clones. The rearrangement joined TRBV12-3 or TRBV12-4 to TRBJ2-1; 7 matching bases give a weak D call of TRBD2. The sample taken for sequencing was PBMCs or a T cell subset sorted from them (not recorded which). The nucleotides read TGTGCCAGCAGTCTCAGAGTGGCGGGGGCTCTCTACAATGAGCAGTTCTTC. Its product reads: CASSLRVAGALYNEQFF.